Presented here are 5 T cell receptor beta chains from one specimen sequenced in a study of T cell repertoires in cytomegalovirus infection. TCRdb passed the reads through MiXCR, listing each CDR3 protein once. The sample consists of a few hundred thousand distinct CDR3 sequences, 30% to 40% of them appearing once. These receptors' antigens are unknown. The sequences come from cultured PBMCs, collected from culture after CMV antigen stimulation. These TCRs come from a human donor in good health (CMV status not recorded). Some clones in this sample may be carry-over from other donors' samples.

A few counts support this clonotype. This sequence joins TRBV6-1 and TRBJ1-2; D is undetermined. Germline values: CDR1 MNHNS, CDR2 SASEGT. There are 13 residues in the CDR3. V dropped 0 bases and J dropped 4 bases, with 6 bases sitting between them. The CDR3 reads CASSEAGVYGYTF. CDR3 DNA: TGTGCCAGCAGTGAAGCAGGTGTCTATGGCTACACCTTC.

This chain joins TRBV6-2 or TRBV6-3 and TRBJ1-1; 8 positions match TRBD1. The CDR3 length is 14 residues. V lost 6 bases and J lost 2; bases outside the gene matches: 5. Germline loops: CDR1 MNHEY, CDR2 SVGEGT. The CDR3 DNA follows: TGTGCCAGCAGACTCGGGACAGGAAACACTGAAGCTTTCTTT. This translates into CASRLGTGNTEAFF.

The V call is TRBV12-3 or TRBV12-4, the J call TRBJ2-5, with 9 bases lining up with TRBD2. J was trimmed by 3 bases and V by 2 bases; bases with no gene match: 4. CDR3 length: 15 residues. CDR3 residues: CASSLWSSGKETQYF. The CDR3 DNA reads TGTGCCAGCAGTTTATGGTCTAGCGGGAAAGAGACCCAGTACTTC.

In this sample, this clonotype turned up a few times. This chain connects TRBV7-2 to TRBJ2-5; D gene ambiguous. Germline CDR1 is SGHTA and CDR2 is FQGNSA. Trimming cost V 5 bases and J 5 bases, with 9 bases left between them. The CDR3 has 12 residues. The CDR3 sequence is CASSLPPETQYF. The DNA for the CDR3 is TGTGCCAGCAGCCTACCCCCTGAGACCCAGTACTTC.

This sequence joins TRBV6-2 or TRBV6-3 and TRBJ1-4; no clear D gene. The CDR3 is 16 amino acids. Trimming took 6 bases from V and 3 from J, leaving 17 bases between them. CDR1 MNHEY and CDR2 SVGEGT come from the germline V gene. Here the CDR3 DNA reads TGTGCCAGCAGAAACACACTCCTCGGGGCTAATGAAAAACTGTTTTTT. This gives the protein CASRNTLLGANEKLFF.